This T cell receptor (beta chain) was recorded in a study of T cells in localized non-small cell lung cancer. Regarding the study as a whole: Of the tissues analyzed, uninvolved adjacent lung showed maximal T cell clonality, greater than tumor. Heterogeneity cannot be ruled out, as sequencing used one tumor region only.

The CDR3 consists of 15 residues. Data came from immunoSEQ multiplex PCR; TCRdb stores just in-frame clones and leaves some out. Of under 4,500 clones in the sample, over 30% were seen once. Note on this clone: Its antigen is currently unknown.

The clonotype was recovered from a woman aged 35 to 75 with stage I lung adenocarcinoma. The input for sequencing was lung tumor tissue, taken before any cancer treatment. V is TRBV12-1 and J is TRBJ2-7; the table's D call TRBD2 went unverified against the DNA. TRBV12-1 is recorded as a pseudogene. CDR3 protein: CASSSGRARTYEQYF. The CDR3 bases are TGTGCCAGCAGCTCAGGGAGGGCCAGAACCTACGAGCAGTACTTC.